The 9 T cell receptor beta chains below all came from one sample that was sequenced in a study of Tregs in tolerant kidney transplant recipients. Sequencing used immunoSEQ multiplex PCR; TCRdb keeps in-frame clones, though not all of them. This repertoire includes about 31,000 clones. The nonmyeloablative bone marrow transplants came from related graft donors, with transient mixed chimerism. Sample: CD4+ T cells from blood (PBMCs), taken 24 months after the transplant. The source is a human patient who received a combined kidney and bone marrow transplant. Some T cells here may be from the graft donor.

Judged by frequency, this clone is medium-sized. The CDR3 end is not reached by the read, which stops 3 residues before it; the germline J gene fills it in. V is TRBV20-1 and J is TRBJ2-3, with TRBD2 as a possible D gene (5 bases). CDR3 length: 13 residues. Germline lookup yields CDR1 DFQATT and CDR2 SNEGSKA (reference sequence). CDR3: CSARDPSSSPQYF. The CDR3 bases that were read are TGCAGTGCTAGAGATCCTAGCTCCTCTCCG.

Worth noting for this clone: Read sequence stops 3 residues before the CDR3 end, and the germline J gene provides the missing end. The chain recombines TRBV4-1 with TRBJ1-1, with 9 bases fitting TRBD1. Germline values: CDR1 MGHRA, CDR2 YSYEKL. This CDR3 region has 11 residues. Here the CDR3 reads CASRDRGKAFF. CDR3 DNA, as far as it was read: TGCGCCAGCAGGGACAGGGGAAAG.

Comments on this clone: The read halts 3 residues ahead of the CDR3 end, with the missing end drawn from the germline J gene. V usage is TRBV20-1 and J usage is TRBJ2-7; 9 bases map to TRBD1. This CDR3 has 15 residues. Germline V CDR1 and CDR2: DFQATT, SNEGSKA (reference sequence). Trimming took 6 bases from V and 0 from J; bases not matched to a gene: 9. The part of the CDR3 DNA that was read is TGCAGTGCCAGGCCCTTACAGGGGGCCTCCTACGAG. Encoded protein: CSARPLQGASYE. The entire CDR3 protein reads CSARPLQGASYEQYF.

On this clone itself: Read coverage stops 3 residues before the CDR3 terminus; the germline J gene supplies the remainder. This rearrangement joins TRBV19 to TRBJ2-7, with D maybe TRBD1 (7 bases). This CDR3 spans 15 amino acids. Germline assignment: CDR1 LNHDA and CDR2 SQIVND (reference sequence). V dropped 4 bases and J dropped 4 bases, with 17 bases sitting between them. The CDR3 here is CASSSQGGYQYEQYF. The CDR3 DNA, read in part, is TGTGCCAGTAGTAGCCAGGGGGGATACCAGTACGAG.

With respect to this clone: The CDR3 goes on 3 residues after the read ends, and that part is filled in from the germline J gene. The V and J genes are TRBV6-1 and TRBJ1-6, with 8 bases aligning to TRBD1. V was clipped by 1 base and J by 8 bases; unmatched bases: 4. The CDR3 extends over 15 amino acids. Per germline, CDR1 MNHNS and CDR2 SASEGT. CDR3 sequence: CASSEGQGAHSPLHF. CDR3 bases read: TGTGCCAGCAGTGAAGGCCAGGGGGCGCATTCACCC.

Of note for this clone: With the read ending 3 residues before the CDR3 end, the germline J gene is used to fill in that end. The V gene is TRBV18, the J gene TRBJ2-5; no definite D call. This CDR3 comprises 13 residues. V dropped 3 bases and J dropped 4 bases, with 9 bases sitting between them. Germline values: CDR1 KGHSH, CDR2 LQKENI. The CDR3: CASSPGSLETQYF. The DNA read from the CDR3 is TGTGCCAGCTCACCGGGCAGCCTAGAGACC. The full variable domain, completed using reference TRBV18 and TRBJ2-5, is NAGVMQNPRHLVRRRGQEARLRCSPMKGHSHVYWYRQLPEEGLKFMVYLQKENIIDESGMPKERFSAEFPKEGPSILRIQQVVRGDSAAYFCASSPGSLETQYFGPGTRLLVL.

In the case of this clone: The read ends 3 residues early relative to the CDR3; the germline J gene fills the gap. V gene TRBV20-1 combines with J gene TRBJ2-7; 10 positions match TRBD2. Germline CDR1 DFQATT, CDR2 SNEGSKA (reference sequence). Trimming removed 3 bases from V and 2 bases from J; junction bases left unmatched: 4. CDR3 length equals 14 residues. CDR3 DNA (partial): TGCAGTGCTAGTAGGACTAGCGGAGCCTACGAG. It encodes CSASRTSGAYE. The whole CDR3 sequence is CSASRTSGAYEQYF.

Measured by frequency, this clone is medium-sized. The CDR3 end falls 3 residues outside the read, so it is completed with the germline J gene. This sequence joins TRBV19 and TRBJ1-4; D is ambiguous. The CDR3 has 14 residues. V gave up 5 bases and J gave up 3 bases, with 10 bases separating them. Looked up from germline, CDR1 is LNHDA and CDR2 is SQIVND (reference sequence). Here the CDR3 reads CASSVPSPNEKLFF. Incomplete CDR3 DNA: TGTGCCAGTAGTGTCCCGAGCCCTAATGAAAAA.

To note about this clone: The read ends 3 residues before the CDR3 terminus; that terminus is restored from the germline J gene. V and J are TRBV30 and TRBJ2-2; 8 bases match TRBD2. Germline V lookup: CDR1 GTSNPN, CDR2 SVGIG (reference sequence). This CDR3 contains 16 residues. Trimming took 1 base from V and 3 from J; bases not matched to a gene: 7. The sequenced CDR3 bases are TGTGCCTGGAGTGAGGTGAGCGGGAGTCACACCGGGGAG. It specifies CAWSEVSGSHTGE. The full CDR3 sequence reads CAWSEVSGSHTGELFF.